What follows are 22 T cell receptor beta chains derived from one specimen sequenced in a study of blood T cells in healthy people across ages. Using a J-beta primer mix together with a sample-barcoded 5' primer, a second PCR was run for roughly 6 to 11 cycles. TCRdb passed the 5' RACE reads through MiXCR, listing each CDR3 protein once. The sample records about 640,000 distinct CDR3 sequences, roughly 58% being singletons. Sequencing was carried out using blood. Every receptor here comes from a man aged 55 to 70 in good health.

The table lists this clonotype with a few counts. This chain uses TRBV10-1 with TRBJ2-7, with D unresolved. V shed 5 bases and J shed 7 bases, with 18 bases lying between them. CDR1 is WNHNN and CDR2 is SYGVQD in the germline V gene (reference sequence). This CDR3 has 14 amino acids. The chain's CDR3 is CASSSDPSGYEQYF. Written as DNA, the CDR3 is TGCGCCAGCAGTTCGGACCCCTCGGGTTATGAGCAGTACTTC.

This clonotype has a handful of counts. The chain combines TRBV6-1 with TRBJ1-2; D gene unclear. V was clipped by 2 bases and J by 8 bases, with 9 bases between them. The CDR3 consists of 12 residues. Germline V gene sequence: CDR1 MNHNS, CDR2 SASEGT. For the CDR3, the DNA is TGTGCCAGCAGTGAAATAAGCCGGGGCTACACCTTC. This sequence encodes CASSEISRGYTF.

The V call is TRBV5-1, the J call TRBJ2-3, with TRBD1 as a possible D gene (6 bases). The CDR3 totals 14 residues. With 4 bases removed from V and 5 bases from J, the gap between germline ends came to 14 bases. Germline V gene lookup returns CDR1 SGHRS and CDR2 YFSETQ. DNA for the CDR3: TGCGCCAGCAGCCTAGGGGGTCAGGGAGATACGCAGTATTTT. Translating it yields CASSLGGQGDTQYF.

This clonotype has only a few counts. The rearrangement uses TRBV15 and TRBJ2-5; unclear D gene. The V gene's germline CDR1 is LNHNV and CDR2 YYDKDF (reference sequence). This CDR3 has 13 residues. V shed 0 bases and J shed 4 bases, with 6 bases lying between them. CDR3 in amino acids: CATSRDELETQYF. The CDR3 coding sequence is TGTGCCACCAGCAGAGATGAGTTAGAGACCCAGTACTTC. The full variable domain, rest sourced from reference TRBV15 and TRBJ2-5, is DAMVIQNPRYQVTQFGKPVTLSCSQTLNHNVMYWYQQKSSQAPKLLFHYYDKDFNNEADTPDNFQSRRPNTSFCFLDIRSPGLGDTAMYLCATSRDELETQYFGPGTRLLVL.

The genes are TRBV6-5 and TRBJ2-5, with D maybe TRBD1 (6 bases). CDR1 is MNHEY, CDR2 SVGAGI, per germline. This CDR3 spans 14 amino acids. V dropped 2 bases and J dropped 7 bases, with 14 bases sitting between them. CDR3 coding DNA: TGTGCCAGCAGTTACCAGACAGGCCGGGGGACCCAGTACTTC. Amino acid sequence: CASSYQTGRGTQYF.

This chain joins TRBV6-2 or TRBV6-3 and TRBJ1-2, with D perhaps matching TRBD1 (6 bases). Germline V lookup: CDR1 MNHEY, CDR2 SVGEGT. Trimming removed 7 bases at V and 4 bases at J, with 16 bases between. The length of the CDR3 is 14 residues. The CDR3 loop reads CASTRTAPSYGYTF. The DNA for the CDR3 is TGTGCCAGCACCCGGACAGCGCCTAGCTATGGCTACACCTTC.

The genes are TRBV10-3 and TRBJ1-2; the match to TRBD1 covers 8 bases. The CDR3 runs 13 residues. V trimming: 6 bases; J trimming: 6 bases; junction bases outside the gene matches: 6. CDR1 is ENHRY, CDR2 SYGVKD, per germline. The CDR3 nucleotides are TGTGCCATCAGGGACAGGGTTGCTGATGGCTACACCTTC. Amino acids: CAIRDRVADGYTF.

This clonotype has a handful of counts. The genes are TRBV10-3 and TRBJ2-1; 7 nucleotides align to TRBD2. J was trimmed by 2 bases and V by 6 bases; bases with no gene match: 4. Germline V gene sequence: CDR1 ENHRY, CDR2 SYGVKD. The CDR3 contains 14 residues. In nucleotides, the CDR3 is TGTGCCATCAGGGAGCGGGAAACCTACAATGAGCAGTTCTTC. Translating it yields CAIRERETYNEQFF.

This clonotype was counted a few times. The genes are TRBV20-1 and TRBJ1-1; TRBD1 might be the D (5 bases). The CDR3 spans 12 residues. Germline loops: CDR1 DFQATT, CDR2 SNEGSKA (reference sequence). The V end was cut by 0 bases, the J end by 4 bases, with 6 bases between. The CDR3: CSARDRATEAFF. In DNA form, the CDR3 reads TGCAGTGCTAGAGACAGGGCCACTGAAGCTTTCTTT.

This chain links TRBV27 with TRBJ2-5; the D gene is possibly TRBD2 (6 bases). There are 12 residues in the CDR3. The germline V gene encodes CDR1 MNHEY and CDR2 SMNVEV (reference sequence). Trimming cost V 5 bases and J 11 bases, with 15 bases left between them. CDR3 protein: CASSTHGGKQYF. The DNA of the CDR3 is TGTGCCAGCAGTACTCACGGGGGAAAGCAGTACTTC.

This clonotype was found a few times. This chain connects TRBV6-6 to TRBJ2-4; 8 bases agree with TRBD1. Germline-derived CDR1 and CDR2 are MNHNY and SVGAGI (reference sequence). V dropped 7 bases and J dropped 5; count of bases not matched to a gene: 13. The CDR3 loop spans 16 amino acids. The CDR3 nucleotides read TGTGCCAGCAAGTCTTCCCAGGGACAGGTCGAAAACATTCAGTACTTC. Translating gives CASKSSQGQVENIQYF.

This chain connects TRBV4-1 to TRBJ2-3, with TRBD1 matching 8 bases. Germline CDR1 is MGHRA and CDR2 is YSYEKL. The trim removed 4 bases at V and 2 bases at J, leaving 8 bases unmatched. The CDR3 length is 16 residues. The CDR3 loop is CASSPAGGGPTDTQYF. CDR3 DNA sequence: TGCGCCAGCAGCCCCGCAGGGGGCGGTCCCACAGATACGCAGTATTTT.

This chain links TRBV4-1 with TRBJ1-2; D is undetermined. Germline V gene lookup returns CDR1 MGHRA and CDR2 YSYEKL. The CDR3 is 14 amino acids. Trimming cost V 0 bases and J 7 bases, with 12 bases left between them. DNA for the CDR3: TGCGCCAGCAGCCAAGAGGAAGGATTACGTGGCTACACCTTC. Its translation: CASSQEEGLRGYTF.

This sequence joins TRBV12-3 or TRBV12-4 and TRBJ2-5; D may be TRBD1 (7 bases). The length of the CDR3 is 14 residues. The V and J ends lost 5 bases and 4 bases respectively, with 14 bases between them. DNA for the CDR3: TGTGCCAGCAGTCCAGGGGGGCCGGGAGAGACCCAGTACTTC. Protein product: CASSPGGPGETQYF.

This clonotype was found a few times. This chain uses TRBV29-1 with TRBJ1-2, with unresolved D. The germline gives CDR1 SQVTM, CDR2 ANQGSEA. The CDR3 has 11 amino acids. V lost 4 bases and J 6 bases, leaving 9 bases between the germline ends. The CDR3 is CSVGRGDGYTF. The CDR3 DNA reads TGCAGCGTTGGCCGAGGTGATGGCTACACCTTC.

This clonotype was counted between two and nine times. J is TRBJ1-4 and V is TRBV6-6; the D is unclear. Germline V CDR1 and CDR2: MNHNY, SVGAGI (reference sequence). The CDR3 spans 13 residues. Trimming took 0 bases from V and 6 from J, leaving 5 bases between them. CDR3 region: CASSYSSYEKLFF. The CDR3 DNA sequence: TGTGCCAGCAGTTACTCGAGTTATGAAAAACTGTTTTTT.

This sequence joins TRBV13 and TRBJ2-1; 7 positions match TRBD1. J gave up 0 bases and V 5 bases, and 7 bases lay outside the gene matches. CDR1 and CDR2 from the germline V gene are PRHDT and FYEKMQ (reference sequence). The CDR3 covers 16 residues. The CDR3 loop reads CASSLQGPSSYNEQFF. CDR3 nucleotides: TGTGCCAGCAGCCTACAGGGGCCCAGCTCCTACAATGAGCAGTTCTTC.

This clonotype was observed a few times. The chain carries TRBV20-1 and TRBJ2-5, with D hard to call. Deletions cut 2 bases from V and 1 base from J, with 11 bases between. Germline loops: CDR1 DFQATT, CDR2 SNEGSKA (reference sequence). The CDR3 covers 14 residues. This CDR3 is CSARFGVSQETQYF. CDR3 coding DNA: TGCAGTGCTAGATTCGGTGTCTCCCAAGAGACCCAGTACTTC.

In its sample, this clonotype was seen a few times. The chain recombines TRBV20-1 with TRBJ2-1, with TRBD2 as a possible D gene (5 bases). V was pared by 3 bases and J by 9 bases, with 18 bases between. The germline gives CDR1 DFQATT, CDR2 SNEGSKA (reference sequence). This CDR3 contains 14 residues. DNA for the CDR3: TGCAGTGCTAGCCCGGGTCCCAGAGGGAGTGAGCAGTTCTTC. Translating gives CSASPGPRGSEQFF.

V is TRBV25-1 and J is TRBJ2-1; 7 nucleotides align to TRBD1. V shed 5 bases, J shed 10 bases, and the junction held 8 bases outside the gene matches. Germline values: CDR1 MGHDK, CDR2 SYGVNS. The CDR3 runs to 13 residues. CDR3 nucleotides: TGTGCCAGCAGTAGGGATCACAGGGGAGAGCAGTTCTTC. Amino acids: CASSRDHRGEQFF.

A few counts support this clonotype. The rearrangement uses TRBV28 and TRBJ1-4; possible D gene TRBD1, 6 bases. CDR1 is MDHEN and CDR2 is SYDVKM in the germline V gene. Trimming cost V 6 bases and J 2 bases, with 13 bases left between them. The CDR3 is 15 residues long. The CDR3 nucleotides are TGTGCCAGCAGGCGTCAGGGGACGACTAATGAAAAACTGTTTTTT. It codes for CASRRQGTTNEKLFF.

The table lists this clonotype with a few counts. The gene calls are TRBV5-5 and TRBJ2-1; no firm D call. Germline V gene lookup returns CDR1 SGHKS and CDR2 YYEKEE (reference sequence). V was shortened by 0 bases and J by 3 bases, with 10 bases between the two germline ends. The CDR3 sequence is 15 residues long. The CDR3 DNA sequence: TGTGCCAGCAGCTTGGAGGACCAGAACTACAATGAGCAGTTCTTC. It translates to CASSLEDQNYNEQFF.